These 23 T cell receptor beta chains were all obtained from the same sample, sequenced in a study of tumor-infiltrating lymphocytes in primary liver carcinoma. Co-extraction of RNA and DNA was performed on about 19-30 mg of unsorted bulk tissue. Priming with a constant-region primer yielded TCR beta cDNA from around 540 ng total RNA. The TCR beta library was amplified through three nested multiplex PCR rounds in a modified ARM-PCR procedure. TRBV1-TRBV30 forward primers paired with a C-beta reverse primer drove the first two PCR rounds, around 10 cycles each. Using its own MiXCR run on the multiplex PCR reads, TCRdb lists one record per CDR3 protein. Seen here are 70,000 to 75,000 distinct CDR3 sequences, 60% to 80% observed once, and the top ten hold about a quarter. The sequenced sample consisted of liver tumor tissue from sampling region 4. Subset here: tumor region T4, right-lateral pole. Receptor source: a man aged 40-50 years with primary liver carcinoma and hepatitis B virus infection.

This rearrangement joins TRBV5-5 to TRBJ1-1, with a weak D call TRBD1 (5 bases). Germline loops: CDR1 SGHKS, CDR2 YYEKEE (reference sequence). The CDR3 extends over 15 amino acids. Trimming took 0 bases from V and 3 from J, leaving 12 bases between them. CDR3: CASSLVGGADTEAFF. The CDR3 DNA reads as TGTGCCAGCAGCTTGGTTGGGGGAGCGGACACTGAAGCTTTCTTT.

With regard to this clonotype: At one end, the junction sequence differs from germline, possibly due to a read error. J is TRBJ2-7 and V is TRBV11-2; perhaps TRBD1 as D (6 bases). The CDR3 has 17 amino acids. Germline CDR1 and CDR2: SGHAT and FQNNGV. CDR3 sequence (DNA): TGTGCCAGCAGTTTATACTTCGGGACACCCAGCTCCTACGAGCAACACTTC. It codes for CASSLYFGTPSSYEQHF. Full variable domain (remainder filled in from reference TRBV11-2 and TRBJ2-7): EAGVAQSPRYKIIEKRQSVAFWCNPISGHATLYWYQQILGQGPKLLIQFQNNGVVDDSQLPKDRFSAERLKGVDSTLKIQPAKLEDSAVYLCASSLYFGTPSSYEQHFGPGTRLTVT.

Regarding this clonotype: The junction shows a germline mismatch at one end, possibly a read error. The V call is TRBV29-1, the J call TRBJ1-2; possible D gene TRBD1, 5 bases. The germline V gene encodes CDR1 SQVTM and CDR2 ANQGSEA. This CDR3 region has 12 residues. CDR3 in amino acids: CSSPRGSYGYTF. CDR3 in DNA: TGTAGCTCCCCCCGGGGGTCCTATGGCTACACCTTC.

This clonotype has more than one count but fewer than ten. The CDR3 nucleotides read TGTGCCAGCACCTACTCACAGGAAGGCTACGAGCAGTACTTC. Translating gives CASTYSQEGYEQYF. The J gene is TRBJ2-7, the V gene TRBV28; the D gene is possibly TRBD1 (5 bases). Trimming cost V 7 bases and J 3 bases, with 16 bases left between them. The germline CDR1 and CDR2 sequences are MDHEN and SYDVKM. CDR3 length: 14 residues.

As for this clonotype: Mismatch with germline at one junction end may stem from a read error. This chain links TRBV11-2 with TRBJ2-3; unclear D gene. CDR1 is SGHAT, CDR2 FQNNGV, per germline. This CDR3 has 14 residues. In DNA, the CDR3 is TGTGCCAGTAGCTTCGTAGGTAACACAGATATGCAGTGTTTT. Translating it yields CASSFVGNTDMQCF. Full variable domain (outside the CDR3, taken from reference TRBV11-2 and TRBJ2-3): EAGVAQSPRYKIIEKRQSVAFWCNPISGHATLYWYQQILGQGPKLLIQFQNNGVVDDSQLPKDRFSAERLKGVDSTLKIQPAKLEDSAVYLCASSFVGNTDMQCFGPGTRLTVL.

This clonotype was picked up many times. The J gene is TRBJ1-2, the V gene TRBV28; TRBD1 matches 8 bases. This CDR3 has 15 amino acids. With V trimmed by 4 bases and J by 4 bases, 8 bases remained unmatched. Germline V lookup: CDR1 MDHEN, CDR2 SYDVKM. The CDR3 DNA reads as TGTGCCAGCAGTTGGGGGGGACAGGTCGCCTATGGCTACACCTTC. It encodes CASSWGGQVAYGYTF.

This clonotype was detected only once. This may come from a read error, since a much larger clone is one base off. The genes are TRBV7-9 and TRBJ2-5; D perhaps matches TRBD2 (6 bases). There are 15 residues in the CDR3. Trimming removed 4 bases at V and 2 bases at J, with 14 bases between. CDR1 is SEHNR, CDR2 FQNEAQ, per germline (reference sequence). The DNA for the CDR3 is TGTGCCAGCAGCTCCAGGAGGGCTTGGCAAGAGACCCAGTACTTC. Translation: CASSSRRAWQETQYF.

The chain combines TRBV29-1 with TRBJ2-3, with a possible D match to TRBD2 (6 bases). This CDR3 has 15 amino acids. The V gene lost 5 bases and the J gene lost 2 bases, with 17 bases spanning the gap. CDR1 is SQVTM and CDR2 is ANQGSEA in the germline V gene. The CDR3 here is CSVPGTLSTTDTQYF. CDR3 nucleotides: TGCAGCGTTCCCGGGACTCTTTCTACCACAGATACGCAGTATTTT.

This sequence joins TRBV11-3 and TRBJ2-1; 11 bases fit TRBD2. This CDR3 region has 16 residues. V was pared by 4 bases and J by 8 bases, with 10 bases of the junction left unmatched. Germline V gene data show CDR1 as SGHNT and CDR2 as YENEEA. The CDR3 coding sequence is TGTGCCAGCAGCTACCGTACTAGCGGGAGTAGGGATGAGCAGTTCTTC. Protein product: CASSYRTSGSRDEQFF.

For this clonotype: A much larger clone lies one base from this, so it may be a read error. CDR3 sequence: CVSSSQGDTEAFF. The CDR3 DNA reads as TGTGTCAGCAGTTCTCAGGGGGACACTGAAGCTTTCTTT. J is TRBJ1-1 and V is TRBV7-9; 7 bases agree with TRBD1. The CDR3 runs 13 residues. Looked up from germline, CDR1 is SEHNR and CDR2 is FQNEAQ (reference sequence). The full variable domain, with the rest looked up from reference TRBV7-9 and TRBJ1-1, is DTGVSQNPRHKITKRGQNVTFRCDPISEHNRLYWYRQTLGQGPEFLTYFQNEAQLEKSRLLSDRFSAERPKGSFSTLEIQRTEQGDSAMYLCVSSSQGDTEAFFGQGTRLTVV.

This clonotype was detected ten times or more. V and J are TRBV10-3 and TRBJ2-5; unclear D gene. The CDR3 loop spans 11 amino acids. The germline gives CDR1 ENHRY, CDR2 SYGVKD. V dropped 11 bases and J dropped 0 bases, with 7 bases sitting between them. This chain's CDR3 is CASGYQETQYF. The CDR3 region has the DNA TGTGCCTCTGGCTACCAAGAGACCCAGTACTTC.

This clonotype was counted ten times or more. This chain connects TRBV25-1 to TRBJ1-6; D is unresolved. The CDR3 covers 13 residues. The V gene lost 5 bases and the J gene lost 7 bases, with 9 bases spanning the gap. Germline loops: CDR1 MGHDK, CDR2 SYGVNS. The CDR3 here is CASSSLPNSPLHF. The CDR3 nucleotides read TGTGCCAGCAGTTCTCTCCCGAATTCACCCCTCCACTTT.

This clonotype appeared once. The rearrangement joins TRBV28 to TRBJ2-1; TRBD2 matches at 12 bases. Germline lookup yields CDR1 MDHEN and CDR2 SYDVKM. The CDR3 totals 18 residues. V was pared by 2 bases and J by 8 bases, with 13 bases of the junction left unmatched. The CDR3 sequence is CASSLVSRRASGRDEQFF. DNA for the CDR3: TGTGCCAGCAGTTTAGTTTCCCGGCGGGCTAGCGGGAGGGATGAGCAGTTCTTC.

This chain joins TRBV30 and TRBJ1-3; D gene ambiguous. V lost 2 bases and J lost 2, with 7 bases in between. This CDR3 has 13 amino acids. Germline CDR1 and CDR2: GTSNPN and SVGIG (reference sequence). CDR3 bases: TGTGCCTGGAGTCAGGAGGCTGGAAACACCATATATTTT. Protein product: CAWSQEAGNTIYF.

In this sample, this clonotype turned up many times. The chain employs TRBV5-1 and TRBJ1-1; the match to TRBD1 covers 7 bases. This CDR3 comprises 15 residues. V shed 3 bases, J shed 5 bases, and the junction held 10 bases outside the gene matches. The germline V gene encodes CDR1 SGHRS and CDR2 YFSETQ. The DNA of the CDR3 is TGCGCCAGCAGCTGGGGGGGGGCAGGGGGTACTGAAGCTTTCTTT. Translating gives CASSWGGAGGTEAFF.

As regards this clonotype: The junction shows a germline mismatch at one end, possibly a read error. V is TRBV7-9 and J is TRBJ1-5; weak D call: TRBD1 (5 bases). This CDR3 spans 15 amino acids. Germline lookup yields CDR1 SEHNR and CDR2 FQNEAQ (reference sequence). This chain's CDR3 is CVSSLFGASEQPQHF. The CDR3, as DNA: TGTGTCAGCAGCTTATTTGGGGCTTCGGAGCAGCCCCAGCATTTT.

Concerning this clonotype itself: In this CDR3 the conserved last residue, phenylalanine or tryptophan, is missing, so a read error is likely. The chain carries TRBV6-1 and TRBJ1-6; maybe TRBD1 (5 bases). The germline V gene has CDR1 MNHNS and CDR2 SASEGT. The CDR3 contains 13 residues. V gave up 2 bases and J gave up 11 bases, with 10 bases separating them. The CDR3 region is CASSERTSAPLHL. Here the CDR3 DNA reads TGTGCCAGCAGTGAAAGGACATCAGCACCCCTCCACCTT.

Only one count was recorded for this clonotype. Since the CDR3 does not end with the conserved phenylalanine or tryptophan, this likely comes from a read error. This chain uses TRBV11-2 with TRBJ2-1, with TRBD2 as a possible D gene (6 bases). CDR3 length equals 15 residues. The ends were cut back, 4 bases at V and 7 bases at J, with 17 bases in the middle. The germline V gene encodes CDR1 SGHAT and CDR2 FQNNGV. For the CDR3, the DNA is TGTGCCAGCAGCTCCTCTAGCGTTTCGGGAAATGAGCAGTTCATC. Translated: CASSSSSVSGNEQFI.

This clonotype has a handful of counts. At one end the junction does not follow the germline gene, possibly because of a read error. This sequence joins TRBV4-2 and TRBJ2-3; maybe TRBD2 (6 bases). The germline V gene has CDR1 LGHNA and CDR2 YNFKEQ. This CDR3 has 17 amino acids. CDR3 protein: CVSSQDEGAGGVDTQYF. CDR3 DNA: TGTGTCAGCAGCCAAGATGAGGGAGCTGGAGGGGTAGATACGCAGTATTTT.

This clonotype showed up many times. V and J are TRBV28 and TRBJ2-3, with D possibly TRBD1 on 7 matching bases. Germline CDR1 is MDHEN and CDR2 is SYDVKM. V shed 6 bases and J shed 7 bases, with 23 bases lying between them. This CDR3 region has 16 residues. In DNA, the CDR3 is TGTGCCAGCAGGCATCAGGGGGGACGAGGCCAGAATACGCAGTATTTT. Translation: CASRHQGGRGQNTQYF.

This chain links TRBV20-1 with TRBJ2-1; TRBD2 might be the D (6 bases). CDR1 is DFQATT, CDR2 SNEGSKA, per germline (reference sequence). CDR3 length: 13 amino acids. Trimming took 5 bases from V and 10 from J, leaving 18 bases between them. In DNA, the CDR3 is TGCAGTGCTCCTCCCTTTCCCGCGGGAGAGCAGTTCTTC. It encodes CSAPPFPAGEQFF.

As for this clonotype: A much larger clone lies a single base off, so this may be a read error. The V and J genes are TRBV6-1 and TRBJ2-7, with D possibly being TRBD1 (6 bases). Deletions cut 5 bases from V and 1 base from J, with 15 bases between. CDR1 and CDR2 (germline): MNHNS, SASEGT. This CDR3 spans 15 amino acids. The CDR3 sequence is CASSRGSSRSYEQYF. CDR3 bases: TGTGCCAGCAGTAGGGGGAGTTCCAGGTCCTACGAGCAGTACTTC.

On this clonotype: An end of the junction differs from the germline gene, which may be a read error. V and J are TRBV11-2 and TRBJ2-2, with D possibly matching TRBD2 (5 bases). This CDR3 spans 14 amino acids. The germline CDR1 and CDR2 sequences are SGHAT and FQNNGV. The CDR3 spells CTSSPDHYTGELFF. DNA for the CDR3: TGTACCAGCAGTCCGGACCATTACACCGGGGAACTGTTTTTT.